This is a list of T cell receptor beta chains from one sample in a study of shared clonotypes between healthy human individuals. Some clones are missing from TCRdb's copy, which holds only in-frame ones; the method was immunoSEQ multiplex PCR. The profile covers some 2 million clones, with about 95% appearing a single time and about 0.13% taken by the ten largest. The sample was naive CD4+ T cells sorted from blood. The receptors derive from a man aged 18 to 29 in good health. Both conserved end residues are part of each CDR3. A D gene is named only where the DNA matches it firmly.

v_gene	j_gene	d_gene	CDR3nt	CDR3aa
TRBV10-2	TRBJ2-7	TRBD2	TGCGCCAGCAGTGAAAGTTTGAGACTAGCGGGAGGAAGCTACGAGCAGTACTTC	CASSESLRLAGGSYEQYF
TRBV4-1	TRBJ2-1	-	TGCGCCAGCAGCCAAGAAGAGCACAGCTACAATGAGCAGTTCTTC	CASSQEEHSYNEQFF
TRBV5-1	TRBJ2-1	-	TGCGCCAGCAGCCCGTGGACAGTCGGCAGTGAGCAGTTCTTC	CASSPWTVGSEQFF
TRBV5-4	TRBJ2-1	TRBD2	TGTGCCAGCAGAAGGACTAGTTTCTTCTTC	CASRRTSFFF
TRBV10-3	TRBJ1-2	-	TGTGCCATCAGTGAAGGGTTTTCGGCTTATGGCTACACCTTC	CAISEGFSAYGYTF
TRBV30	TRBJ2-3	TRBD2	TGTGCCTGGGCCCCCGGACTAGCGGGGGGCACAGATACGCAGTATTTT	CAWAPGLAGGTDTQYF
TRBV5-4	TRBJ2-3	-	TGTGCCAGCAGCTACCCCGGCGGCACAGATACGCAGTATTTT	CASSYPGGTDTQYF
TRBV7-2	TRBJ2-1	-	TGTGCCAGCAGCTTAGGATACAATGAGCAGTTCTTC	CASSLGYNEQFF
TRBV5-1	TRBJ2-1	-	TGCGCCAGCAGCTTGGTACAGGGAGGCTACAATGAGCAGTTCTTC	CASSLVQGGYNEQFF
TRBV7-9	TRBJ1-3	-	TGTGCCAGCAGCTCAGAGGGAGCATACCTTGGAAACACCATATATTTT	CASSSEGAYLGNTIYF
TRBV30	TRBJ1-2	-	TGTGCCTGGAGCCCCGGACGGTATGGCTACACCTTC	CAWSPGRYGYTF
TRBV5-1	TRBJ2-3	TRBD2	TGCGCCAGCAGCTTGGATACTAGCGGGAGTTCAACGCAGTATTTT	CASSLDTSGSSTQYF
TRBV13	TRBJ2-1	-	TGTGCCAGCATCCTCTCGGGCAGGCTAGTCAATGAGCAGTTCTTC	CASILSGRLVNEQFF
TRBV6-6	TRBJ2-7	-	TGTGCCAGCAGTTACTCGGGGGACGAGCAGTACTTC	CASSYSGDEQYF